The rows below give T cell receptor beta chains drawn from one sample of a study of Ad26.COV2.S vaccination and SARS-CoV-2 variants. The repertoire was sequenced with immunoSEQ multiplex PCR; TCRdb's copy has only in-frame clones and lacks some. Among about 330,000 clones listed, roughly 90% were seen once. This sample comprised peripheral blood, obtained in a trial of Ad26.COV2.S vaccine versus placebo. These receptors were collected from a person aged 18-60 years who received the Ad26.COV2.S COVID-19 vaccine or a placebo. Both conserved end residues are part of each CDR3. Fields, in order: clone size, D gene, J gene, CDR3 length, V gene, CDR3 protein, CDR3 DNA. A D gene is named only where the DNA matches it firmly. Where a row states a size, it is once, few, many or the class of an expanded clone; other rows omit it.

.	.	TRBJ1-2	13	TRBV18	CASSPPTGLGYTF	TGTGCCAGCTCACCACCAACAGGGCTTGGCTACACCTTC
.	TRBD2	TRBJ2-1	17	TRBV5-1	CASSPPGLAGVADEQFF	TGCGCCAGCAGCCCCCCCGGACTAGCGGGAGTAGCCGATGAGCAGTTCTTC
.	.	TRBJ1-1	14	TRBV10-1	CASSQQGPKTEAFF	TGCGCCAGCAGTCAACAGGGCCCGAAAACTGAAGCTTTCTTT
.	.	TRBJ1-6	13	TRBV5-4	CASSFPGDEALHF	TGTGCCAGCAGCTTCCCCGGAGACGAGGCCCTCCACTTT
few	TRBD2	TRBJ2-2	16	TRBV4-2	CASSPLLAGLTGELFF	TGTGCCAGCAGCCCTCTACTAGCGGGCCTCACCGGGGAGCTGTTTTTT
.	TRBD1	TRBJ2-3	14	TRBV5-5	CASSWTGRTDTQYF	TGTGCCAGCAGCTGGACAGGTCGGACAGATACGCAGTATTTT
.	.	TRBJ2-1	15	TRBV5-1	CASSLANRRSDEQFF	TGCGCCAGCAGCTTGGCGAATCGGAGATCGGATGAGCAGTTCTTC
.	TRBD2	TRBJ2-1	14	TRBV4-3	CASSQGLAGVVWFF	TGCGCCAGCAGCCAAGGACTAGCGGGAGTCGTATGGTTCTTC
.	TRBD2	TRBJ2-1	16	TRBV11-2	CASSKNTGLANNEQFF	TGTGCCAGCAGCAAGAACACGGGACTAGCAAACAATGAGCAGTTCTTC
.	TRBD1	TRBJ1-2	14	TRBV6-2/TRBV6-3	CASSRTGGYYGYTF	TGTGCCAGCAGTAGGACAGGGGGCTACTATGGCTACACCTTC
.	TRBD2	TRBJ2-1	17	TRBV4-1	CASSQDFAGGRNNEQFF	TGCGCCAGCAGCCAAGATTTTGCGGGAGGTAGGAACAATGAGCAGTTCTTC
.	.	TRBJ1-1	13	TRBV10-3	CAISQGLRVEAFF	TGTGCCATCAGTCAAGGCTTACGGGTAGAAGCTTTCTTT
.	.	TRBJ2-3	12	TRBV7-2	CASSGQVDTQYF	TGTGCCAGCAGCGGTCAGGTGGATACGCAGTATTTT
.	TRBD1	TRBJ1-6	15	TRBV5-1	CASSPTGTGSTPLHF	TGCGCCAGCAGCCCTACCGGGACAGGGTCGACACCCCTCCACTTT
.	.	TRBJ1-5	12	TRBV7-2	CASTDSNQPQHF	TGTGCCAGCACCGATAGCAATCAGCCCCAGCATTTT
.	.	TRBJ1-1	16	TRBV27	CASSPLSWGMNTEAFF	TGTGCCAGCAGCCCCTTGTCCTGGGGCATGAACACTGAAGCTTTCTTT
.	.	TRBJ1-2	12	TRBV14	CASSQSNYGYTF	TGTGCCAGCAGCCAGTCCAACTATGGCTACACCTTC
.	.	TRBJ2-1	14	TRBV5-1	CASSFGWSYNEQFF	TGCGCCAGCAGCTTTGGGTGGTCCTACAATGAGCAGTTCTTC
.	.	TRBJ1-1	12	TRBV12-3/TRBV12-4	CASSLLNTEAFF	TGTGCCAGCAGTTTATTGAACACTGAAGCTTTCTTT
.	.	TRBJ1-5	17	TRBV3-1/TRBV3-2	CASSQENGRGGNQPQHF	TGTGCCAGCAGCCAAGAAAATGGGAGGGGAGGGAATCAGCCCCAGCATTTT
.	TRBD2	TRBJ2-7	14	TRBV11-2	CASSYLAGRTEQYF	TGTGCCAGCAGCTATCTAGCGGGCCGTACGGAGCAGTACTTC
few	TRBD1	TRBJ1-4	15	TRBV15	CATSSNMGTAEKLFF	TGTGCCACCAGCAGTAACATGGGGACAGCAGAAAAACTGTTTTTT
.	.	TRBJ2-7	13	TRBV2	CASCISPVYEQYF	TGTGCCAGCTGTATAAGTCCTGTCTACGAGCAGTACTTC
.	.	TRBJ2-3	11	TRBV13	CASSSTDTQYF	TGTGCCAGCAGTTCTACAGATACGCAGTATTTT
few	.	TRBJ1-2	16	TRBV11-2	CASSPPAGIEFYGYTF	TGTGCCAGCAGCCCCCCCGCCGGGATCGAATTCTATGGCTACACCTTC
.	TRBD1	TRBJ1-3	15	TRBV7-2	CASSLAGQGENTIYF	TGTGCCAGCAGCTTAGCGGGACAGGGGGAAAACACCATATATTTT
.	TRBD1	TRBJ1-3	19	TRBV4-3	CASSHAGGGTVGPGNTIYF	TGCGCCAGCAGCCATGCAGGGGGCGGGACAGTGGGTCCTGGAAACACCATATATTTT
.	.	TRBJ1-2	13	TRBV4-2	CASSQGPARGYTF	TGTGCCAGCAGCCAAGGGCCGGCCCGCGGCTACACCTTC
.	.	TRBJ1-2	13	TRBV6-6	CASSYIMTDGYTF	TGTGCCAGCAGTTATATTATGACGGATGGCTACACCTTC
once	.	TRBJ1-5	13	TRBV4-3	CASSQGPDQPQHF	TGCGCCAGCAGCCAAGGTCCGGACCAGCCCCAGCATTTT
.	TRBD1	TRBJ1-2	13	TRBV7-9	CASSGTGGDGYTF	TGTGCCAGCAGCGGGACAGGGGGCGATGGCTACACCTTC
.	.	TRBJ1-1	17	TRBV7-2	CASSLKRGREKGTEAFF	TGTGCCAGCAGCTTAAAAAGAGGGAGGGAGAAGGGGACTGAAGCTTTCTTT
few	TRBD2	TRBJ2-5	12	TRBV6-5	CASSRGGETQYF	TGTGCCAGCAGCCGGGGGGGGGAGACCCAGTACTTC
.	.	TRBJ1-2	14	TRBV4-3	CASSQEERAYGYTF	TGCGCCAGCAGCCAAGAGGAACGTGCCTATGGCTACACCTTC
.	TRBD1	TRBJ2-1	15	TRBV6-2/TRBV6-3	CASSSNRGRVNEQFF	TGTGCCAGCAGTTCAAACAGGGGGCGAGTCAATGAGCAGTTCTTC
.	TRBD1	TRBJ2-2	16	TRBV3-1/TRBV3-2	CASSQSGQGYVVELFF	TGTGCCAGCAGCCAATCGGGACAGGGTTATGTGGTGGAGCTGTTTTTT
.	TRBD2	TRBJ2-1	16	TRBV3-1/TRBV3-2	CASSQDSSGRADEQFF	TGTGCCAGCAGCCAAGATAGTAGCGGGAGGGCCGATGAGCAGTTCTTC
.	TRBD1	TRBJ1-1	16	TRBV7-9	CASSSRDSLMNTEAFF	TGTGCCAGCAGCTCCCGGGACAGCCTTATGAACACTGAAGCTTTCTTT
.	TRBD1	TRBJ2-7	16	TRBV5-5	CASSLETGQGAYEQYF	TGTGCCAGCAGCTTGGAGACGGGACAGGGGGCCTACGAGCAGTACTTC
few	TRBD1	TRBJ1-5	15	TRBV24-1	CATSDSGTGEQPQHF	TGTGCCACCAGTGATTCCGGGACAGGCGAACAGCCCCAGCATTTT
.	TRBD1	TRBJ1-5	14	TRBV27	CASSLVRGNQPQHF	TGTGCCAGCAGTTTAGTCAGGGGGAATCAGCCCCAGCATTTT
.	.	TRBJ2-1	14	TRBV2	CASSGGNSYNEQFF	TGTGCCAGCAGTGGCGGAAACTCCTACAATGAGCAGTTCTTC
once	.	TRBJ1-1	16	TRBV18	CASSPPNFRGSTEAFF	TGTGCCAGCTCACCACCTAACTTTAGGGGAAGCACTGAAGCTTTCTTT
.	TRBD1	TRBJ1-4	13	TRBV30	CACQTGVNEKLFF	TGTGCCTGTCAGACAGGGGTGAATGAAAAACTGTTTTTT
.	.	TRBJ2-3	12	TRBV29-1	CSVASETDTQYF	TGCAGCGTTGCGAGTGAAACAGATACGCAGTATTTT
.	.	TRBJ1-3	16	TRBV15	CATSRDPGVTGNTIYF	TGTGCCACCAGCAGAGATCCGGGGGTCACTGGAAACACCATATATTTT
.	.	TRBJ1-3	15	TRBV18	CASSPRGGTGNTIYF	TGTGCCAGCTCACCAAGGGGAGGAACTGGAAACACCATATATTTT
.	.	TRBJ1-2	13	TRBV12-3/TRBV12-4	CASKGWGTGTQVF	.
.	TRBD2	TRBJ2-3	17	TRBV4-1	CASSFLRTSGNTDTQYF	TGCGCCAGCAGCTTCCTTAGGACTAGCGGGAACACAGATACGCAGTATTTT
once	.	TRBJ1-1	15	TRBV7-9	CASNVMGRTNTEAFF	TGTGCCAGCAACGTTATGGGACGGACCAACACTGAAGCTTTCTTT
once	.	TRBJ2-3	13	TRBV4-1	CASSQDLWQTQYF	TGCGCCAGCAGCCAAGATTTGTGGCAGACGCAGTATTTT
.	.	TRBJ1-6	15	TRBV4-3	CASSLVREATSPLHF	TGCGCCAGCAGCCTGGTTAGGGAGGCAACTTCACCCCTCCACTTT
.	.	TRBJ2-2	15	TRBV6-6	CASSGGSPPVRELFF	TGTGCCAGCAGTGGGGGGTCCCCACCCGTCCGGGAGCTGTTTTTT
.	.	TRBJ1-3	14	TRBV14	CASSQDLSGNTIYF	TGTGCCAGCAGCCAAGACCTCTCTGGAAACACCATATATTTT
.	.	TRBJ2-1	14	TRBV6-2/TRBV6-3	CASSYTAKNNEQFF	TGTGCCAGCAGTTACACGGCTAAAAACAATGAGCAGTTCTTC